A selection of T cell receptor beta chains follows, all from one sample in a study of T cells in Graves' hyperthyroidism and ophthalmopathy. TCRdb reprocessed the multiplex PCR reads via MiXCR and lists one record per CDR3 protein. The data contain approximately 710,000 distinct CDR3 sequences, roughly a sixth of them singletons. The source material was blood. The source is a man in his forties or fifties with Graves' hyperthyroidism. Both conserved end residues are part of each CDR3. The D gene is left open where the match is weak. The size entry is marked missing in some rows and otherwise reads once, few, many or a size class.

TRBJ2-1 . . TRBV5-6 CASSFGGENEQFF TGTGCCAGCAGCTTTGGGGGAGAAAATGAGCAGTTCTTC
TRBJ1-1 few . TRBV7-6 CASSVGSEAFF TGTGCCAGCAGCGTCGGGAGTGAAGCTTTCTTT
TRBJ2-4 . . TRBV3-1 CASSQDLLAKNIQYF TGTGCCAGCAGCCAAGACTTACTAGCCAAAAACATTCAGTACTTC
TRBJ2-7 many . TRBV11-2 CASSLYQGPYEQYF TGTGCCAGCAGCTTATACCAGGGACCCTACGAGCAGTACTTC
TRBJ1-2 many . TRBV3-1 CASSSGRNGYTF TGTGCCAGCAGCTCGGGACGGAATGGCTACACCTTC
TRBJ2-4 . . TRBV15 CATSRDRQATQYF TGTGCCACCAGCAGAGACCGACAGGCGACTCAGTACTTC
TRBJ1-1 many . TRBV7-9 CASSITSLTEAFF TGTGCCAGCAGCATTACATCATTGACTGAAGCTTTCTTT
TRBJ1-1 . . TRBV18 CASSPAAGEMTEAFF TGTGCCAGCTCACCTGCGGCAGGGGAGATGACTGAAGCTTTCTTT
TRBJ1-2 many TRBD1 TRBV11-2 CASSSVAGQGVRGYTF TGTGCCAGCAGCTCCGTGGCCGGGCAGGGGGTTAGGGGCTACACCTTC
TRBJ2-5 few . TRBV10-2 CASSDNPVTQYF TGCGCCAGCAGTGATAATCCCGTGACCCAGTACTTC
TRBJ1-2 many . TRBV15 CATSRGGSYGYTF TGTGCCACCAGCAGAGGAGGGAGTTATGGCTACACCTTC
TRBJ2-3 few . TRBV10-3 CAINPGTVTDTQYF TGTGCCATCAATCCCGGGACGGTCACAGATACGCAGTATTTT
TRBJ2-1 . TRBD2 TRBV11-2 CASSSPSGAYNEQFF TGTGCCAGCAGCTCCCCTAGCGGGGCTTACAATGAGCAGTTCTTC
TRBJ1-2 many . TRBV28 CASRSRSNYGYTF TGTGCCAGCAGGTCTCGGAGCAACTATGGCTACACCTTC
TRBJ2-7 many . TRBV3-1 CASSQGTIYEQYF TGTGCCAGCAGCCAAGGGACTATCTACGAGCAGTACTTC
TRBJ2-2 many TRBD1 TRBV11-2 CASSFKAGQAANTGELFF TGTGCCAGCAGCTTTAAAGCCGGACAGGCCGCGAACACCGGGGAGCTGTTTTTT
TRBJ2-1 many . TRBV20-1 CSATGTASSYNEQFF TGCAGTGCTACTGGGACTGCGAGCTCCTACAATGAGCAGTTCTTC
TRBJ2-1 . . TRBV25-1 CASSESRSEQFF TGTGCCAGCAGTGAATCAAGGAGTGAGCAGTTCTTC
TRBJ2-7 few TRBD1 TRBV18 CASSPPSGGPYEQYF TGTGCCAGCTCACCACCGTCAGGGGGACCCTACGAGCAGTACTTC
TRBJ2-2 many . TRBV14 CASSQDGRNTGELFF TGTGCCAGCAGCCAAGATGGCAGGAACACCGGGGAGCTGTTTTTT
TRBJ2-5 . . TRBV7-6 CASSRARRDLQETQYF TGTGCCAGCAGCCGAGCAAGGCGGGACCTTCAAGAGACCCAGTACTTC
TRBJ1-1 few . TRBV28 CASSSSGYGDTEAFF TGTGCCAGCAGTTCATCGGGCTATGGGGACACTGAAGCTTTCTTT